This section outlines one T cell receptor beta chain sequence together with its context. As yet, its antigen is unknown. Trimming pared 3 bases from V and 5 bases from J, leaving 19 bases between. CDR3 size: 17 residues. CDR1 MDHEN and CDR2 SYDVKM come from the germline V gene. The repertoire was sequenced with immunoSEQ multiplex PCR; TCRdb's copy has only in-frame clones and lacks some. The sample yields approximately 80,000 clones, about nine tenths seen once. In every patient, relapse followed autologous stem cell transplantation, while exposure to brentuximab vedotin differed. Best overall response was complete response, partial response or progressive disease in these relapsed/refractory classical Hodgkin lymphoma patients. The entry originates in a study of PD-1 blockade in classical Hodgkin lymphoma. About the research overall: The patients were dosed with nivolumab 3 mg/kg, infused intravenously every 2 weeks. Study-wide results and limits: What caused the repertoire differences, perhaps disease activity or prior therapy, remains undefined. Those patients who began receiving nivolumab less than 1 year after ASCT had lower diversity, and they were excluded.

The sequence came from a human donor with classical Hodgkin lymphoma. The sequenced sample was peripheral blood mononuclear cells (PBMCs), obtained at baseline. The chain carries TRBV28 and TRBJ1-4; D uncertain. The CDR3 loop is CASSFLVSGIGNEKLFF. CDR3 DNA sequence: TGTGCCAGCAGTTTTTTGGTATCCGGTATCGGCAATGAAAAACTGTTTTTT.